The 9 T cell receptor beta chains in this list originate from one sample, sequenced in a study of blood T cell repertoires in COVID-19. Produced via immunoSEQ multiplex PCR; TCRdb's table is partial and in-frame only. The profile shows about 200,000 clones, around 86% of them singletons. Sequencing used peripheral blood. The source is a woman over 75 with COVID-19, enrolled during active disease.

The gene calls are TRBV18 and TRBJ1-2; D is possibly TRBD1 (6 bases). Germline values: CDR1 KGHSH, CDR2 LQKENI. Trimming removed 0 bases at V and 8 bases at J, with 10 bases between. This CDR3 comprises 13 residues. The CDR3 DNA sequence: TGTGCCAGCTCACCACCCCACAGGGAGGGCTACACCTTC. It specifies CASSPPHREGYTF.

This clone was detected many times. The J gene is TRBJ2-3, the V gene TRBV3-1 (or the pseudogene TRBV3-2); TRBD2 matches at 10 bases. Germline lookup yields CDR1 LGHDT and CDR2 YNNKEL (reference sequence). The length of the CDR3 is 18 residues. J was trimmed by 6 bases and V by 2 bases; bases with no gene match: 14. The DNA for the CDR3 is TGTGCCAGCAGCCAAAGATTTCTAGCGGGAGCCTATCCCGATACGCAGTATTTT. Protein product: CASSQRFLAGAYPDTQYF.

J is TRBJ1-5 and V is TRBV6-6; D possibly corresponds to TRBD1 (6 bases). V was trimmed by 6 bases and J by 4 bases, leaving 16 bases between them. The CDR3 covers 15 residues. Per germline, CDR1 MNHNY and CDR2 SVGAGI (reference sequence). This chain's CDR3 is CASRNRQDINQPQHF. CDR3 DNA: TGTGCCAGCAGAAACCGACAGGATATAAATCAGCCCCAGCATTTT.

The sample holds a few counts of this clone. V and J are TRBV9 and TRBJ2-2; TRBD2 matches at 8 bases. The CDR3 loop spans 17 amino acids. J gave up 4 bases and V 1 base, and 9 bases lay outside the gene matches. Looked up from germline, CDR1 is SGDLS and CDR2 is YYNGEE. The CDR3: CASSVSMASGSTGELFF. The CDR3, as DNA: TGTGCCAGCAGCGTAAGCATGGCAAGCGGGAGCACCGGGGAGCTGTTTTTT.

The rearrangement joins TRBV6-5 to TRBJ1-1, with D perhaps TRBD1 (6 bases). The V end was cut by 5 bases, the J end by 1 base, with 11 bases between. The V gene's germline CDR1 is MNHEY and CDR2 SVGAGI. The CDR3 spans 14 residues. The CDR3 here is CASSNHRENTEAFF. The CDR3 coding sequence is TGTGCCAGCAGTAATCACAGGGAGAACACTGAAGCTTTCTTT.

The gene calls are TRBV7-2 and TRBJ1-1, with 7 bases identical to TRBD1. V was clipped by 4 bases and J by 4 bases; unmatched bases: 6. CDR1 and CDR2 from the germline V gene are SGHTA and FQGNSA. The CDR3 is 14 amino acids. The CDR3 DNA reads TGTGCCAGCAGCTCGAACAGGGGAAGCACTGAAGCTTTCTTT. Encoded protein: CASSSNRGSTEAFF.

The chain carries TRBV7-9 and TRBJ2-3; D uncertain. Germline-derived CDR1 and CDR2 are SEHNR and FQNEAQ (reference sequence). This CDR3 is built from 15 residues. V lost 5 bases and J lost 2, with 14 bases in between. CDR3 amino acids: CASSRARGITDTQYF. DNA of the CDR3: TGTGCCAGCAGCCGCGCGAGAGGAATCACAGATACGCAGTATTTT.

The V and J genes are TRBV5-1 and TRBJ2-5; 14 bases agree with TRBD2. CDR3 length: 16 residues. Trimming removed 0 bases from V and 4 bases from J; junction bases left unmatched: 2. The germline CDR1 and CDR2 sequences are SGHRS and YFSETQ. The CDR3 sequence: CASSLAGLAGAETQYF. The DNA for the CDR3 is TGCGCCAGCAGCTTGGCGGGACTAGCGGGAGCAGAGACCCAGTACTTC.

The CDR3 DNA sequence: TGTGCCAGCAGCTCGACCTTTACTAGCGGGAACGTTGAGCAGTTCTTC. Translation gives CASSSTFTSGNVEQFF. This chain links TRBV7-2 with TRBJ2-1; TRBD2 agrees at 10 bases. The V segment lost 4 bases and the J segment 9 bases; nucleotides outside the gene matches: 12. There are 16 residues in the CDR3. In germline, CDR1 is SGHTA, CDR2 FQGNSA. The full variable domain, with the rest looked up from reference TRBV7-2 and TRBJ2-1, is GAGVSQSPSNKVTEKGKDVELRCDPISGHTALYWYRQSLGQGLEFLIYFQGNSAPDKSGLPSDRFSAERTGGSVSTLTIQRTQQEDSAVYLCASSSTFTSGNVEQFFGPGTRLTVL.